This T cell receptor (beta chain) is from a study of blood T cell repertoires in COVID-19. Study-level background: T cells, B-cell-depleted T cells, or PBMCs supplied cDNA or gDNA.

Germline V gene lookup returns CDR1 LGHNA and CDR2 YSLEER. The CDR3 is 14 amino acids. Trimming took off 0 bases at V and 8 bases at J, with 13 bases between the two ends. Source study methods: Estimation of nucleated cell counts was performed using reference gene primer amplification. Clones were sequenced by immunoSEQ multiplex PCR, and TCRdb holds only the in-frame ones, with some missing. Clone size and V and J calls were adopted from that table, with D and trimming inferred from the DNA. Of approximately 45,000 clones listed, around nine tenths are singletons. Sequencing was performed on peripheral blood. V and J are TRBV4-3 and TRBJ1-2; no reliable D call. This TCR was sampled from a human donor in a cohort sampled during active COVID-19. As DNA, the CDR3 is TGCGCCAGCAGCCAAGACGACCGACCGGGGGGCTACACCTTC. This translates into CASSQDDRPGGYTF.